The 21 T cell receptor beta chains given below trace back to one sample, sequenced in a study of blood T cell repertoires in COVID-19. Sequenced by immunoSEQ multiplex PCR; TCRdb stores in-frame clones only, minus some. The top ten clones hold about 1% of a sample with some 310,000 clones, about 90% of them seen once. The sequenced sample consisted of peripheral blood. These receptors originate from a woman aged 35 to 49 with COVID-19, enrolled during active disease.

The chain uses TRBV7-9 and TRBJ1-3; weak D call: TRBD1 (6 bases). Trimming took off 5 bases at V and 1 base at J, with 9 bases between the two ends. Per germline, CDR1 SEHNR and CDR2 FQNEAQ (reference sequence). The CDR3 length is 14 residues. The CDR3 reads CASSPQGSGNTIYF. CDR3 sequence (DNA): TGTGCCAGCAGCCCCCAGGGGTCTGGAAACACCATATATTTT.

The chain couples TRBV19 to TRBJ2-3; 12 bases map to TRBD2. Germline CDR1 is LNHDA and CDR2 is SQIVND (reference sequence). CDR3 length: 17 residues. V lost 5 bases to trimming and J lost 3 bases; unmatched junction nucleotides: 9. The CDR3 sequence: CASSPPQLAGGTDTQYF. The CDR3 nucleotides are TGTGCCAGTAGTCCGCCCCAACTAGCGGGAGGTACAGATACGCAGTATTTT.

The chain employs TRBV9 and TRBJ1-3; possible D gene TRBD1, 6 bases. The CDR3 consists of 15 residues. CDR1 SGDLS and CDR2 YYNGEE come from the germline V gene. The V end was cut by 4 bases, the J end by 4 bases, with 15 bases between. CDR3 sequence reads: CASSRNTGSGNTIYF. For the CDR3, the DNA is TGTGCCAGCAGCCGAAACACAGGGTCCGGAAACACCATATATTTT.

The J gene is TRBJ2-7, the V gene TRBV6-2 or TRBV6-3; 12 bases fit TRBD2. V gave up 2 bases and J gave up 6 bases; unmatched junction bases: 14. The CDR3 sequence is 18 residues long. CDR1 MNHEY and CDR2 SVGEGT come from the germline V gene. In DNA, the CDR3 is TGTGCCAGCAGTTACAGGGGCGGACTAGCGGGAAGATCGGGCGAGCAGTACTTC. It encodes CASSYRGGLAGRSGEQYF.

V and J are TRBV6-5 and TRBJ1-1; D call uncertain. With 6 bases removed from V and 9 bases from J, the gap between germline ends came to 11 bases. Germline CDR1 is MNHEY and CDR2 is SVGAGI. The CDR3 loop spans 11 amino acids. DNA of the CDR3: TGTGCCAGCAGGGCGCAGACTAAAGCTTTCTTT. It encodes CASRAQTKAFF.

CDR3 amino acids: CASSQDYRVDEQFF. CDR3 sequence (DNA): TGTGCCAGCAGCCAAGATTACAGGGTCGATGAGCAGTTCTTC. V usage is TRBV4-2 and J usage is TRBJ2-1, with a possible D match to TRBD1 (6 bases). Per the germline V gene, CDR1 is LGHNA and CDR2 is YNFKEQ. The CDR3 is 14 residues long. The V end was cut by 0 bases, the J end by 8 bases, with 11 bases between.

This CDR3 reads CASSVQGAQSQPQHF. CDR3 DNA sequence: TGTGCCAGCAGCGTACAGGGGGCGCAGAGTCAGCCCCAGCATTTT. The chain couples TRBV5-4 to TRBJ1-5, with 9 bases matching TRBD1. J lost 6 bases, V lost 4 bases, and 8 bases had no gene match. Germline loops: CDR1 SGHNT, CDR2 YYREEE (reference sequence). This CDR3 has 15 residues.

About this clone itself: This same CDR3 is encoded by further DNA sequences in the sample. The chain combines TRBV19 with TRBJ1-1; D perhaps matches TRBD1 (5 bases). From germline, CDR1 is LNHDA and CDR2 SQIVND (reference sequence). V lost 4 bases and J 7 bases, leaving 10 bases between the germline ends. This CDR3 has 12 amino acids. The CDR3 region has the DNA TGTGCCAGTAGTAGGGGTAGGGGTGAAGCTTTCTTT. Translation: CASSRGRGEAFF. Drawing the rest from reference TRBV19 and TRBJ1-1, the complete variable domain is DGGITQSPKYLFRKEGQNVTLSCEQNLNHDAMYWYRQDPGQGLRLIYYSQIVNDFQKGDIAEGYSVSREKKESFPLTVTSAQKNPTAFYLCASSRGRGEAFFGQGTRLTVV.

This rearrangement joins TRBV10-3 to TRBJ2-3, with 11 bases aligning to TRBD2. Germline V gives CDR1 ENHRY, CDR2 SYGVKD. The J segment lost 4 bases and the V segment lost 2 bases, leaving 8 bases of the junction unmatched. The CDR3 length is 17 residues. CDR3 nucleotides: TGTGCCATCAGTGAGCGGAATAGCGGGGGGGCCGCAGATACGCAGTATTTT. Amino acids: CAISERNSGGAADTQYF.

The rearrangement uses TRBV9 and TRBJ2-7; a possible D gene is TRBD2 (6 bases). In germline, CDR1 is SGDLS, CDR2 YYNGEE. V lost 0 bases and J lost 2, with 12 bases in between. The CDR3 sequence is 15 residues long. Written as DNA, the CDR3 is TGTGCCAGCAGCGTAGCTCCTTCGGGGGCCTACGAGCAGTACTTC. It translates to CASSVAPSGAYEQYF.

The V call is TRBV4-3, the J call TRBJ1-2; the match to TRBD1 covers 9 bases. The V segment lost 3 bases and the J segment 12 bases; nucleotides outside the gene matches: 5. The CDR3 is 12 amino acids. Per the germline V gene, CDR1 is LGHNA and CDR2 is YSLEER. The CDR3 bases are TGCGCCAGCAGCCAGGACAGGGGTTACCACACCTTC. As protein: CASSQDRGYHTF.

The chain uses TRBV14 and TRBJ1-2, with 9 bases lining up with TRBD1. The length of the CDR3 is 15 residues. CDR1 SGHDN and CDR2 FVKESK come from the germline V gene. Trimming took 4 bases from V and 1 from J; bases not matched to a gene: 4. As DNA, the CDR3 is TGTGCCAGCAGCCCGCGGACAGGGGTTAACTATGGCTACACCTTC. Residues: CASSPRTGVNYGYTF.

The CDR3 DNA follows: TGTGCCAGCAGAAATAGGGGACAGAACACTGAAGCTTTCTTT. Translating gives CASRNRGQNTEAFF. The rearrangement uses TRBV28 and TRBJ1-1; TRBD1 is a possible D gene (6 bases). The CDR3 runs 14 residues. Germline CDR1 and CDR2: MDHEN and SYDVKM. V shed 6 bases and J shed 1 base, with 12 bases lying between them.

The chain carries TRBV19 and TRBJ2-5, with 7 nucleotides matching TRBD2. V lost 2 bases and J lost 2; bases outside the gene matches: 11. CDR3 size: 17 residues. CDR1 and CDR2 from the germline V gene are LNHDA and SQIVND (reference sequence). The CDR3: CASSIMAGRGVQETQYF. The CDR3 coding sequence is TGTGCCAGTAGTATAATGGCGGGACGGGGGGTTCAAGAGACCCAGTACTTC.

The V and J genes are TRBV7-3 and TRBJ1-5; unclear D gene. The germline gives CDR1 SGHTA, CDR2 FQGTGA. The CDR3 runs to 15 residues. Trimming stripped 7 bases from V and 1 base from J, with 14 bases between. The CDR3, as DNA: TGTGCCAGCAACCGACACTGGGCGAGCAATCAGCCCCAGCATTTT. The encoded protein is CASNRHWASNQPQHF.

The gene calls are TRBV3-1 (or the pseudogene TRBV3-2) and TRBJ2-7, with TRBD2 matching over 12 bases. This CDR3 region has 15 residues. CDR1 is LGHDT, CDR2 YNNKEL, per germline (reference sequence). J gave up 4 bases and V 1 base, and 2 bases lay outside the gene matches. CDR3: CASSQGLAGVYEQYF. In nucleotides, the CDR3 is TGTGCCAGCAGCCAAGGACTAGCGGGGGTATACGAGCAGTACTTC.

This rearrangement joins TRBV6-2 or TRBV6-3 to TRBJ2-1, with 10 bases fitting TRBD2. Germline lookup yields CDR1 MNHEY and CDR2 SVGEGT. CDR3 size: 15 residues. V lost 2 bases to trimming and J lost 4 bases; unmatched junction nucleotides: 2. The CDR3 DNA is TGTGCCAGCAGTTACCGGACTAGCGGATACAATGAGCAGTTCTTC. Protein: CASSYRTSGYNEQFF.

V and J are TRBV7-2 and TRBJ2-3; D gene unclear. The length of the CDR3 is 13 residues. Between the trimmed V and J ends, which lost 1 base and 7 bases, there was a span of 9 bases. Germline CDR1 SGHTA, CDR2 FQGNSA. CDR3 region: CASSLGSENTQYF. Here the CDR3 DNA reads TGTGCCAGCAGCTTAGGTTCCGAGAATACGCAGTATTTT. Supplemented by reference TRBV7-2 and TRBJ2-3, the full variable domain reads GAGVSQSPSNKVTEKGKDVELRCDPISGHTALYWYRQSLGQGLEFLIYFQGNSAPDKSGLPSDRFSAERTGGSVSTLTIQRTQQEDSAVYLCASSLGSENTQYFGPGTRLTVL.

This clone was seen a single time. The chain uses TRBV7-9 and TRBJ2-1; no clear D. The V end was cut by 5 bases, the J end by 4 bases, with 6 bases between. CDR1 and CDR2 (germline): SEHNR, FQNEAQ (reference sequence). This CDR3 is 12 amino acids long. The CDR3 nucleotides are TGTGCCAGCAGCAGACATTACAATGAGCAGTTCTTC. Protein product: CASSRHYNEQFF.

The chain's CDR3 is CASSAPTRRATDTQYF. The CDR3 DNA sequence: TGCGCCAGCAGTGCCCCCACTAGAAGGGCCACAGATACGCAGTATTTT. This chain joins TRBV10-1 and TRBJ2-3, with a possible D match to TRBD2 (5 bases). Trimming removed 4 bases from V and 2 bases from J, with 16 bases in between. The germline gives CDR1 WNHNN, CDR2 SYGVQD (reference sequence). There are 16 residues in the CDR3.

The genes are TRBV5-1 and TRBJ1-2; 7 nucleotides agree with TRBD1. CDR1 and CDR2 (germline): SGHRS, YFSETQ. There are 15 residues in the CDR3. Trimming took 0 bases from V and 6 from J; bases not matched to a gene: 8. Written as DNA, the CDR3 is TGCGCCAGCAGCTTGGCCTCAGGGGGATACGATGGCTACACCTTC. Amino acids: CASSLASGGYDGYTF. The whole variable domain, filled in from reference TRBV5-1 and TRBJ1-2, reads KAGVTQTPRYLIKTRGQQVTLSCSPISGHRSVSWYQQTPGQGLQFLFEYFSETQRNKGNFPGRFSGRQFSNSRSEMNVSTLELGDSALYLCASSLASGGYDGYTFGSGTRLTVV.